This entry lists 4 T cell receptor beta chains sequenced from one sample in a study of cytomegalovirus exposure and HLA in healthy donors. This PCR relied on a set of 60 Vbeta primers and 13 Jbeta primers. Using immunoSEQ multiplex PCR, the repertoire was profiled, and TCRdb retains in-frame clones only, with some absent. In the table there are over 150,000 clones, more than 60% of which are singletons. The sequenced material came from PBMCs. Source of these receptors: a woman in her twenties or thirties in good health and CMV-seropositive.

This clone was counted between two and nine times. The rearrangement uses TRBV2 and TRBJ1-1, with a weak D call TRBD1 (5 bases). Germline loops: CDR1 SNHLY, CDR2 FYNNEI. The CDR3 contains 14 residues. V was trimmed by 4 bases and J by 0 bases, leaving 9 bases between them. The CDR3 is CASSVGQVNTEAFF. The CDR3 DNA is TGTGCCAGCAGTGTAGGACAAGTGAACACTGAAGCTTTCTTT.

For the CDR3, the DNA is TGTGCCAGCAGTGGAGCTGGAAACACCATATATTTT. Its translation: CASSGAGNTIYF. This chain joins TRBV6-5 and TRBJ1-3; unclear D gene. Germline V gene data show CDR1 as MNHEY and CDR2 as SVGAGI. Trimming left V 5 bases short and J 2 bases short, with 4 bases between. The CDR3 has 12 residues.

CDR3 nucleotide sequence: TGTGCCAGCAGTTTATATCGACAGGTCGACACCGGGGAGCTGTTTTTT. This codes for CASSLYRQVDTGELFF. This rearrangement joins TRBV27 to TRBJ2-2; weak D call: TRBD1 (6 bases). CDR1 and CDR2 from the germline V gene are MNHEY and SMNVEV (reference sequence). V was pared by 1 base and J by 3 bases, with 12 bases between. CDR3 length: 16 residues.

The J gene is TRBJ1-4, the V gene TRBV30; TRBD1 might be the D (6 bases). The CDR3 sequence is 15 residues long. Trimming shortened V by 6 bases and J by 4 bases, and 18 bases separated the two germline ends. CDR1 and CDR2 from the germline V gene are GTSNPN and SVGIG (reference sequence). CDR3 region: CACLRGEGYNEKLFF. The DNA of the CDR3 is TGTGCCTGCCTAAGGGGGGAGGGATATAATGAAAAACTGTTTTTT.